The clone carrying this T cell receptor (beta chain) was observed once. This specimen comes from a study of blood T cell repertoires in COVID-19. Turning to the study itself: COVID-19 samples, acute and convalescent, were from the United States, Italy and Spain. The analysed material was cDNA or gDNA that came from T cells, B-cell-depleted T cells, or PBMCs.

Followed over time, Seattle patients had been enrolled while infection was active. CDR3 size: 15 residues. In the original processing: Reference gene primer amplification gave estimated nucleated cell counts. The data were produced by immunoSEQ multiplex PCR, yet TCRdb's version contains in-frame clones alone and is incomplete. V, J and clone size were drawn from that table, and D and trimming were deduced from the DNA. Of hundreds of thousands of clones listed, roughly 91% are singletons. This rearrangement joins TRBV1 to TRBJ2-7; TRBD1 is the table's D call, not checked against the DNA. TRBV1 is a recognized pseudogene. Sequenced material: peripheral blood. The origin of this receptor is a woman aged 25 to 39 with COVID-19, enrolled during active disease. The CDR3 nucleotides are TGCACCAGCAGCCAGAGCCGGGACAGGGTAGTTTTGGTTTGCTTC. Residues: CTSSQSRDRVVLVCF.